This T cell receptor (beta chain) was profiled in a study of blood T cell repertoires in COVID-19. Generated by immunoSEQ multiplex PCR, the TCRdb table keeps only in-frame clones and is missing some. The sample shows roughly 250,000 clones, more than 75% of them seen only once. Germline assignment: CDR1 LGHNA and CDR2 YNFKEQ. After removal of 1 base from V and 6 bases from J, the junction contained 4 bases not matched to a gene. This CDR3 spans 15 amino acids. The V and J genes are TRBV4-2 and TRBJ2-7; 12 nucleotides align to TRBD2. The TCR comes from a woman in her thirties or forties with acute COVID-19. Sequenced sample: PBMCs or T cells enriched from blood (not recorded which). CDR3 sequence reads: CASSQALAGGAEQYF. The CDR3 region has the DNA TGTGCCAGCAGCCAAGCGCTAGCGGGGGGGGCCGAGCAGTACTTC.